This TCR beta chain was observed in a study of vaccination and CD4 T cells after COVID-19. Across the whole study: Post-COVID draws followed diagnosis by a median approximately 100 days (range 35 to 161).

Researchers used the Oncomine TCR Beta short-read assay to sequence DNA from cultured CD4+ T cells. Investigators isolated genomic DNA from cultured CD4+ T cells. TCRdb re-called the PCR reads through MiXCR, storing one row per CDR3 protein. Among about 15,000 distinct CDR3 sequences listed, 50% to 65% were seen once. Germline assignment: CDR1 SNHLY and CDR2 FYNNEI. V lost 5 bases and J lost 5; bases outside the gene matches: 15. The CDR3 spans 16 residues. Points on this clonotype: Its matching antigen is unknown.

Specified treatment: roughly ten-day PBMC culture with coronavirus spike peptide pools or control peptides (ViraFEST assay). This clonotype originated in a human donor who had recovered from COVID-19. Sequenced material: CD4+ T cells from blood, cultured in vitro, taken before SARS-CoV-2 vaccination. The gene calls are TRBV2 and TRBJ2-7; 7 nucleotides line up with TRBD2. The CDR3 DNA reads TGTGCCAGCAGTTCCCCGACTTATAGCGGGCGTCACGAGCAGTACTTC. It specifies CASSSPTYSGRHEQYF.